These 18 T cell receptor beta chains share one sample of origin, sequenced in a study of T-cell memory formation after mild COVID-19. TCRdb re-called the 5' RACE reads through MiXCR, storing one row per CDR3 protein. The sample lists about 250,000 distinct CDR3 sequences, roughly 15% seen once, with approximately 3.5% in the top ten. Sequencing was performed on PBMCs or a T cell subset sorted from them (not recorded which). The receptors stem from a man between 18 and 29 years old who had mild COVID-19 (a few samples of this study predate the infection). Cell type and time point are not known.

This clonotype was recorded only once. The CDR3 loop is CASTRGTAGNTIYF. The CDR3 DNA sequence: TGTGCCAGCACCCGGGGGACGGCTGGAAACACCATATATTTT. This sequence joins TRBV6-5 and TRBJ1-3; TRBD1 is a possible D gene (5 bases). From germline, CDR1 is MNHEY and CDR2 SVGAGI. Trimming pared 7 bases from V and 2 bases from J, leaving 12 bases between. The length of the CDR3 is 14 residues.

The gene calls are TRBV28 and TRBJ1-2; 9 positions agree with TRBD1. This CDR3 is 15 amino acids long. Looked up from germline, CDR1 is MDHEN and CDR2 is SYDVKM. V shed 6 bases and J 1 base; nucleotides not matched to a gene: 6. The CDR3 protein is CASRVPGQGNYGYTF. The CDR3 region has the DNA TGTGCCAGCAGGGTTCCGGGACAGGGTAACTATGGCTACACCTTC.

This chain connects TRBV5-1 to TRBJ1-1, with 7 bases lining up with TRBD1. The length of the CDR3 is 15 residues. V lost 3 bases and J lost 4; bases outside the gene matches: 9. Germline V gives CDR1 SGHRS, CDR2 YFSETQ. CDR3 in DNA: TGCGCCAGCAGCTCCATGGTACAGGGGAGCACTGAAGCTTTCTTT. Translating gives CASSSMVQGSTEAFF.

The chain combines TRBV6-1 with TRBJ1-1; D unresolved. Germline V lookup: CDR1 MNHNS, CDR2 SASEGT. The V end lost 4 bases, the J end lost 7 bases, and 7 bases lay between the germline ends. The CDR3 has 11 residues. The chain's CDR3 is CASSGSFEAFF. The CDR3 DNA is TGTGCCAGCAGTGGGTCTTTTGAAGCTTTCTTT.

This clonotype has more than one count but fewer than ten. The rearrangement joins TRBV7-8 to TRBJ1-2, with D possibly being TRBD1 (6 bases). Germline V CDR1 and CDR2: SGHVS, FQNEAQ. The CDR3 covers 15 residues. V shed 1 base and J shed 2 bases, with 11 bases lying between them. The CDR3 coding sequence is TGTGCCAGCAGCTTAGGGACAGCTAAGAACTATGGCTACACCTTC. It codes for CASSLGTAKNYGYTF. The whole variable domain, remainder taken from reference TRBV7-8 and TRBJ1-2, is GAGVSQSPRYKVAKRGQDVALRCDPISGHVSLFWYQQALGQGPEFLTYFQNEAQLDKSGLPSDRFFAERPEGSVSTLKIQRTQQEDSAVYLCASSLGTAKNYGYTFGSGTRLTVV.

The chain recombines TRBV6-5 with TRBJ1-2; 8 nucleotides agree with TRBD1. This CDR3 comprises 18 residues. Trimming removed 1 base from V and 0 bases from J; junction bases left unmatched: 10. Germline V gene lookup returns CDR1 MNHEY and CDR2 SVGAGI. In nucleotides, the CDR3 is TGTGCCAGCAGTTACTTAACCGGGACAGGAGATTCTAACTATGGCTACACCTTC. Its protein is CASSYLTGTGDSNYGYTF.

This clonotype has just a few counts. V and J are TRBV5-4 and TRBJ2-5; D gene unclear. The CDR3 extends over 12 amino acids. Trimming stripped 6 bases from V and 5 bases from J, with 11 bases between. Germline V gives CDR1 SGHNT, CDR2 YYREEE (reference sequence). The CDR3 protein is CASNRVGETQYF. The CDR3 DNA is TGTGCCAGCAACCGGGTGGGGGAGACCCAGTACTTC.

The CDR3 sequence: CSATHRTGDTQYF. DNA for the CDR3: TGCAGTGCTACACACAGGACTGGAGATACGCAGTATTTT. The V call is TRBV20-1, the J call TRBJ2-3; either TRBD1 or TRBD2 may supply D (5 bases each). The CDR3 consists of 13 residues. Germline V CDR1 and CDR2: DFQATT, SNEGSKA (reference sequence). V was cut by 4 bases and J by 5 bases, with 13 bases left in between.

In this sample, this clonotype turned up many times. The chain links TRBV3-1 to TRBJ2-2; 9 nucleotides agree with TRBD2. CDR1 and CDR2 from the germline V gene are LGHDT and YNNKEL (reference sequence). J lost 4 bases, V lost 8 bases, and 8 bases had no gene match. The CDR3 covers 15 residues. CDR3 DNA: TGTGCCAGCGGAGATGAACTAGCGGGCACCGGGGAGCTGTTTTTT. Its translation is CASGDELAGTGELFF.

This clonotype was counted many times. This chain joins TRBV5-1 and TRBJ2-2; D unresolved. Germline V gene data show CDR1 as SGHRS and CDR2 as YFSETQ. V was pared by 0 bases and J by 6 bases, with 3 bases between. The length of the CDR3 is 12 residues. CDR3 protein: CASSLVPGELFF. The CDR3 DNA follows: TGCGCCAGCAGCTTGGTGCCCGGGGAGCTGTTTTTT. The full variable domain, rest sourced from reference TRBV5-1 and TRBJ2-2, is KAGVTQTPRYLIKTRGQQVTLSCSPISGHRSVSWYQQTPGQGLQFLFEYFSETQRNKGNFPGRFSGRQFSNSRSEMNVSTLELGDSALYLCASSLVPGELFFGEGSRLTVL.

This clonotype occurred many times. This chain links TRBV7-2 with TRBJ2-4, with 9 positions matching TRBD1. The junction had 6 bases not matched to a gene; V was cut back by 7 bases and J by 8 bases. Germline CDR1 SGHTA, CDR2 FQGNSA. CDR3 size: 13 residues. CDR3 DNA sequence: TGTGCCAGCAACCCGACAGGGGGAGACATTCAGTACTTC. Its translation: CASNPTGGDIQYF.

The chain recombines TRBV3-1 with TRBJ2-1, with 10 bases that match TRBD2. The CDR3 sequence is 16 residues long. V shed 5 bases and J 7 bases; nucleotides not matched to a gene: 11. Germline-derived CDR1 and CDR2 are LGHDT and YNNKEL (reference sequence). CDR3: CASSSLERGGGNEQFF. Written as DNA, the CDR3 is TGTGCCAGCAGCTCTCTCGAGCGGGGGGGTGGTAATGAGCAGTTCTTC.

J is TRBJ2-4 and V is TRBV6-2 or TRBV6-3, with 11 bases lining up with TRBD2. Trimming removed 2 bases from V and 0 bases from J; junction bases left unmatched: 6. The germline CDR1 and CDR2 sequences are MNHEY and SVGEGT. The CDR3 runs 18 residues. CDR3 DNA: TGTGCCAGCAGTTACATCGATAGCGGGGGGGCAGCCAAAAACATTCAGTACTTC. Translating gives CASSYIDSGGAAKNIQYF.

The V and J genes are TRBV7-9 and TRBJ2-1; a possible D gene is TRBD1 (5 bases). The V end lost 5 bases, the J end lost 0 bases, and 14 bases lay between the germline ends. CDR3 size: 16 residues. Germline V lookup: CDR1 SEHNR, CDR2 FQNEAQ (reference sequence). DNA of the CDR3: TGTGCCAGCAGCGCCTGGGGCCGTAGCTCCTACAATGAGCAGTTCTTC. Its protein product is CASSAWGRSSYNEQFF.

The V and J genes are TRBV18 and TRBJ2-7, with TRBD2 matching 7 bases. The germline V gene encodes CDR1 KGHSH and CDR2 LQKENI. The CDR3 totals 16 residues. V shed 2 bases and J 0 bases; nucleotides not matched to a gene: 7. The CDR3 bases are TGTGCCAGCTCACCAGAAAGCGGGGCTAGCTCCTACGAGCAGTACTTC. Its protein product is CASSPESGASSYEQYF. Combining the CDR3 with reference TRBV18 and TRBJ2-7 gives the whole variable domain NAGVMQNPRHLVRRRGQEARLRCSPMKGHSHVYWYRQLPEEGLKFMVYLQKENIIDESGMPKERFSAEFPKEGPSILRIQQVVRGDSAAYFCASSPESGASSYEQYFGPGTRLTVT.

This clonotype was recorded a few times. The chain uses TRBV12-5 and TRBJ1-5; a possible D gene is TRBD1 (5 bases). The length of the CDR3 is 16 residues. Germline V gene sequence: CDR1 LGHNT, CDR2 FRNRAP. V gave up 2 bases and J gave up 0 bases, with 11 bases separating them. The chain's CDR3 is CASGLMIGDSNQPQHF. Here the CDR3 DNA reads TGTGCTAGTGGTTTGATGATAGGGGATAGCAATCAGCCCCAGCATTTT.

V is TRBV4-3 and J is TRBJ2-3; D is ambiguous. Trimming took 4 bases from V and 1 from J, leaving 6 bases between them. Germline CDR1 reads LGHNA; CDR2 reads YSLEER. The CDR3 runs to 13 residues. The CDR3 reads CASSRLGTDTQYF. In DNA, the CDR3 is TGCGCCAGCAGCCGGTTGGGCACAGATACGCAGTATTTT.

The chain combines TRBV2 with TRBJ1-4, with a possible D match to TRBD1 (6 bases). The germline CDR1 and CDR2 sequences are SNHLY and FYNNEI. The CDR3 loop spans 14 amino acids. Trimming took off 6 bases at V and 7 bases at J, with 15 bases between the two ends. CDR3 DNA sequence: TGTGCCAGCAGCGAGCAGGGGCCGGGTGAAAAACTGTTTTTT. It specifies CASSEQGPGEKLFF.